The 3 T cell receptor beta chains below come from one sample, sequenced in a study of OX40 agonist ivuxolimab in advanced cancers. Clones were sequenced by immunoSEQ multiplex PCR, and TCRdb holds only the in-frame ones, with some missing. In the table there are some 43,000 clones, approximately 90% of which are singletons. Source: CD4+ or CD8+ T cells sorted from blood, taken in a trial of the OX40 agonist ivuxolimab. The origin of the receptors is an adult with an advanced solid tumor such as melanoma, head and neck, liver or kidney cancer.

The rearrangement links TRBV6-5 to TRBJ1-2; 10 bases are shared with TRBD1. This CDR3 region has 14 residues. Germline CDR1 is MNHEY and CDR2 is SVGAGI. Losses at the gene ends were 6 bases for V and 4 bases for J; bases not matched to a gene: 5. CDR3 in amino acids: CASRGTGAIYGYTF. The CDR3 DNA follows: TGTGCCAGCAGGGGGACAGGGGCCATCTATGGCTACACCTTC.

V gene TRBV5-1 combines with J gene TRBJ2-3, with D perhaps matching TRBD1 (5 bases). CDR1 SGHRS and CDR2 YFSETQ come from the germline V gene. The CDR3 extends over 15 amino acids. V was cut by 5 bases and J by 0 bases, with 13 bases left in between. This chain's CDR3 is CASSVDTSSTDTQYF. CDR3 DNA: TGCGCCAGCAGTGTGGACACTTCTAGCACAGATACGCAGTATTTT. The full variable domain, its missing parts supplied by reference TRBV5-1 and TRBJ2-3, is KAGVTQTPRYLIKTRGQQVTLSCSPISGHRSVSWYQQTPGQGLQFLFEYFSETQRNKGNFPGRFSGRQFSNSRSEMNVSTLELGDSALYLCASSVDTSSTDTQYFGPGTRLTVL.

The chain links TRBV2 to TRBJ1-2; D is perhaps TRBD1 (5 bases). This CDR3 is built from 14 residues. CDR1 is SNHLY, CDR2 FYNNEI, per germline. V was shortened by 6 bases and J by 5 bases, with 16 bases between the two germline ends. CDR3 bases: TGTGCCAGCAGGGGCGGGGCTACTGGGTATGGCTACACCTTC. Translation gives CASRGGATGYGYTF.